This TCR beta chain was profiled in a study of cytomegalovirus exposure and HLA in healthy donors. The PCR had 60 Vbeta and 13 Jbeta primers. TCRdb's table, derived via immunoSEQ multiplex PCR, lists solely in-frame clones and lacks some. The sample consists of more than 70,000 clones, around 77% of them appearing once. Study outcomes and limitations: In a later analysis, TCR beta V- and J-gene trimming showed a link to a missense DCLRE1C variant. A later analysis showed that HLA-associated TCR beta chains had undergone more clonal expansion than equally common others. Reported findings show TCR beta sequences accurately forecast HLA-A and HLA-B alleles in most subjects.

Of note for this clone: The antigen is unknown.

In germline, CDR1 is MNHEY, CDR2 SVGAGI. Trimming took 4 bases from V and 5 from J; bases not matched to a gene: 5. The CDR3 extends over 14 amino acids. Specimen: PBMCs. The receptor was isolated from a boy younger than 18 in good health and CMV-seronegative. The chain links TRBV6-5 to TRBJ2-7; 10 bases fit TRBD2. Here the CDR3 DNA reads TGTGCCAGCAGTTTACTAGCGGGAATCCACGAGCAGTACTTC. Protein product: CASSLLAGIHEQYF.